The 12 T cell receptor beta chains given below trace back to one sample, sequenced in a study of blood T cell repertoires in COVID-19. TCRdb's table, derived via immunoSEQ multiplex PCR, lists solely in-frame clones and lacks some. Of 200,000 to 250,000 clones in the sample, under 90% were seen once. Material: PBMCs or T cells enriched from blood (not recorded which). The origin of the receptors is a man in his 60s who had recovered from COVID-19.

J is TRBJ1-3 and V is TRBV19; D ambiguous. V was pared by 5 bases and J by 3 bases, with 8 bases between. Germline V lookup: CDR1 LNHDA, CDR2 SQIVND (reference sequence). This CDR3 has 13 amino acids. The CDR3 spells CASSERYGNTIYF. The CDR3 DNA sequence: TGTGCCAGTAGTGAGCGGTATGGAAACACCATATATTTT. The entire variable domain, with the rest obtained from reference TRBV19 and TRBJ1-3, is as follows: DGGITQSPKYLFRKEGQNVTLSCEQNLNHDAMYWYRQDPGQGLRLIYYSQIVNDFQKGDIAEGYSVSREKKESFPLTVTSAQKNPTAFYLCASSERYGNTIYFGEGSWLTVV.

The chain couples TRBV5-1 to TRBJ1-2, with D maybe TRBD1 (6 bases). The CDR3 has 15 residues. Trimming removed 0 bases from V and 0 bases from J, with 9 bases in between. CDR1 SGHRS and CDR2 YFSETQ come from the germline V gene. CDR3 protein: CASSLGQASNYGYTF. As DNA, the CDR3 is TGCGCCAGCAGCTTGGGACAGGCTTCTAACTATGGCTACACCTTC.

This chain joins TRBV2 and TRBJ1-3, with 9 bases fitting TRBD1. Germline V CDR1 and CDR2: SNHLY, FYNNEI. Germline trimming cut 6 bases from V and 0 bases from J; bases unmatched to any gene: 3. The CDR3 runs to 15 residues. In nucleotides, the CDR3 is TGTGCCAGCAGCCCGACAGGGGGCTCTGGAAACACCATATATTTT. Translating gives CASSPTGGSGNTIYF.

The rearrangement uses TRBV6-2 or TRBV6-3 and TRBJ2-1, with 8 bases fitting TRBD1. CDR1 MNHEY and CDR2 SVGEGT come from the germline V gene. V shed 5 bases and J 2 bases; nucleotides not matched to a gene: 8. This CDR3 region has 16 residues. In DNA form, the CDR3 reads TGTGCCAGCAGTAGCCTGGGGACAGGCGCCTACAATGAGCAGTTCTTC. Translating gives CASSSLGTGAYNEQFF.

The chain has TRBV5-4 and TRBJ1-2; D is ambiguous. Trimming took off 4 bases at V and 7 bases at J, with 17 bases between the two ends. CDR3 length equals 14 residues. Germline values: CDR1 SGHNT, CDR2 YYREEE (reference sequence). The CDR3 nucleotides are TGTGCCAGCAGCCTGGAGCGTCGACCCTTTGGCTACACCTTC. Its protein product is CASSLERRPFGYTF.

The chain uses TRBV7-8 and TRBJ1-6; 8 bases align to TRBD1. The junction had 3 bases not matched to a gene; V was cut back by 6 bases and J by 5 bases. Germline CDR1 reads SGHVS; CDR2 reads FQNEAQ. This CDR3 comprises 14 residues. CDR3 in DNA: TGTGCCAGCAGGGGGGGACAGGATAATTCACCCCTCCACTTT. It is translated as CASRGGQDNSPLHF. The full variable domain, in which reference TRBV7-8 and TRBJ1-6 provide the parts outside the CDR3, is GAGVSQSPRYKVAKRGQDVALRCDPISGHVSLFWYQQALGQGPEFLTYFQNEAQLDKSGLPSDRFFAERPEGSVSTLKIQRTQQEDSAVYLCASRGGQDNSPLHFGNGTRLTVT.

The rearrangement uses TRBV4-3 and TRBJ1-4, with D possibly matching TRBD1 (6 bases). Germline V gene sequence: CDR1 LGHNA, CDR2 YSLEER. CDR3 length: 15 amino acids. V was cut by 3 bases and J by 4 bases, with 12 bases left in between. CDR3 protein: CASSQNRALNEKLFF. The CDR3 nucleotides are TGCGCCAGCAGCCAGAACAGGGCCCTTAATGAAAAACTGTTTTTT.

This clone was counted between two and nine times. The rearrangement joins TRBV10-3 to TRBJ2-3; TRBD2 aligns across 11 bases. Germline V gives CDR1 ENHRY, CDR2 SYGVKD. After removal of 7 bases from V and 4 bases from J, the junction contained 7 bases not matched to a gene. This CDR3 comprises 15 residues. This CDR3 is CAITQGLAVADTQYF. In DNA form, the CDR3 reads TGTGCCATCACCCAGGGACTAGCGGTCGCAGATACGCAGTATTTT.

Only one count was recorded for this clone. CDR3 amino acids: CATSDGKSQPQHF. In nucleotides, the CDR3 is TGTGCCACCAGTGACGGGAAGAGTCAGCCCCAGCATTTT. J is TRBJ1-5 and V is TRBV24-1, with no clear D. The CDR3 has 13 amino acids. Per germline, CDR1 KGHDR and CDR2 SFDVKD. Trimming took 4 bases from V and 6 from J, leaving 9 bases between them.

The chain recombines TRBV19 with TRBJ2-5; TRBD2 matches at 13 bases. Germline values: CDR1 LNHDA, CDR2 SQIVND (reference sequence). V lost 0 bases and J lost 0; bases outside the gene matches: 13. The CDR3 extends over 21 amino acids. The CDR3 nucleotides are TGTGCCAGTAGTATAGATCTTTTTGGGACTAGCGGGGAGAAGTACCAAGAGACCCAGTACTTC. This gives the protein CASSIDLFGTSGEKYQETQYF.

The chain uses TRBV5-1 and TRBJ1-6; no firm D call. This CDR3 is built from 15 residues. V lost 0 bases and J lost 5, with 9 bases in between. Germline-derived CDR1 and CDR2 are SGHRS and YFSETQ. The CDR3 reads CASSLGSTDNSPLHF. The CDR3 DNA reads as TGCGCCAGCAGCTTGGGGTCTACCGATAATTCACCCCTCCACTTT.

The V gene is TRBV7-9, the J gene TRBJ2-1, with TRBD2 identical over 15 bases. Trimming cost V 5 bases and J 8 bases; bases outside gene matches: 10. The V gene's germline CDR1 is SEHNR and CDR2 FQNEAQ (reference sequence). This CDR3 has 17 residues. Written as DNA, the CDR3 is TGTGCCAGCAGCCCCTGGAGGACTAGCGGGGGGGCCGATGAGCAGTTCTTC. It codes for CASSPWRTSGGADEQFF. The variable domain in full, completed from reference TRBV7-9 and TRBJ2-1, reads DTGVSQNPRHKITKRGQNVTFRCDPISEHNRLYWYRQTLGQGPEFLTYFQNEAQLEKSRLLSDRFSAERPKGSFSTLEIQRTEQGDSAMYLCASSPWRTSGGADEQFFGPGTRLTVL.